The present T cell receptor (beta chain) was sequenced within a study of Ad26.COV2.S vaccination and SARS-CoV-2 variants (dated by TCRdb to the early 2020s). Regarding the complete study: Vaccine-arm donors were drawn from COV1001, a multicentre, randomized, double-blind, placebo-controlled phase I-IIa trial of Ad26.COV2.S in healthy adults. TCRbeta repertoire sequencing served as the tool for gauging how specific and how broad the SARS-CoV-2-reactive T cell receptors were following Ad26.COV2.S vaccination. A total of roughly 30 samples were included in the TCR-sequenced set, comprising some 20 Ad26.COV2.S vaccine recipients, 5 placebo recipients and 8 SARS-CoV-2 convalescent individuals. Investigators remained blinded to trial group allocation during experiments and outcome assessment. Ad26.COV2.S was administered intramuscularly at 5 x 10^10 or 1 x 10^11 viral particles, either as a single shot or as two shots given 56 days apart. Trial participants were randomized into five groups of five, in which low-dose or high-dose Ad26.COV2.S was given once or twice, or placebo was given on both occasions.

Interpreted using the paper, the treatment or condition label stands for: some 20 received Ad26.COV2.S at low or high dose, single or two shots; 5 received placebo; per-sample allocation not given. For vaccine and placebo recipients, the sequenced repertoires came from samples collected on day 63 after the first injection. Cohort 1b enrolled roughly 25 adults aged 18-55 years at a single site in Boston, USA, between 29 July and 7 August 2020. Ad26.COV2.S was a replication-incompetent adenovirus type 26 vector that expressed a prefusion-stabilized SARS-CoV-2 spike protein derived from the original Wuhan strain. Overall results and qualifications from the work: It was noted by the authors that total T cell responses may have been underestimated by the TCR breadth and depth analyses. Vaccine and placebo recipients had similar non-spike TCR breadth, a finding consistent with the vaccine containing only spike. After vaccination, substantial breadth of spike-specific CD8+ and CD4+ T cell responses was reported. Comparing responses between vaccine doses or regimens was not something the study was powered to do. Spike-specific TCR breadth was higher in Ad26.COV2.S recipients than in placebo recipients (P = 0.0014).

A word on this clone: Its antigen is still unknown. There are no base qualities to consult, and no much larger clone falls within one base.

The immunoSEQ Assay was the method used to sequence TCRbeta CDR3 regions. After extraction, genomic DNA underwent amplification by bias-controlled multiplex PCR, followed by high-throughput sequencing. The original methods were these. To quantify the absolute abundance of each unique TCRbeta CDR3 region, sequences were collapsed and filtered. Usable DNA was measured by amplifying reference genes present in all nucleated cells, and TCRbeta template counts were normalized to that usable DNA to estimate T cell fraction. Repertoire TCRs were annotated as SARS-CoV-2-specific when V gene, CDR3 amino acid sequence and J gene were exactly matched to a known reactive TCR set. The reference SARS-CoV-2 TCR set came from MIRA and was filtered for enrichment in COVID-19-positive ImmuneCODE repertoires, removing public or cross-reactive TCRs. Drawing on the MIRA antigens, annotated TCRs were analysed further at the level of specific ORF or position within ORF. Depth was the summed frequency of annotated unique rearrangements, while breadth was defined as annotated unique rearrangements over total unique productive rearrangements. Group comparisons of TCR breadth used two-sided Wilcoxon rank-sum tests. Imported from immuneACCESS, the table was reduced by TCRdb to in-frame sequences with V and J called. These copies leave out some clones; in studies compared against another copy, an unresolved V gene accounts for under half, and the cause of the remainder is not known. From that table come the V and J calls and clone size; the DNA was used to work out D and trimming. Counted in this sample were 300,000 to 350,000 clones; about nine tenths of them appeared once. 5.5% of the sample comes from the top ten.

The germline V gene supplies CDR1 SGHRS and CDR2 YFSETQ. V lost 1 base and J lost 9 bases; the stretch between them is 20 bases long. Inclusive of the bounding cysteine and phenylalanine, the CDR3 is 16 residues long. The retained sequence is limited to the CDR3, 48 bases, with the frame set at the first base. The TCR originated in a person between 18 and 59 years old who received the Ad26.COV2.S COVID-19 vaccine or a placebo. Sequencing used peripheral blood, obtained in a trial of Ad26.COV2.S vaccine versus placebo. In this chain, TRBV5-1 is recombined with TRBJ2-1, with a tentative D gene TRBD2 over 5 matching bases. The CDR3 reads as follows: CASSLRASLGMGEQFF. The DNA reads TGCGCCAGCAGCTTGCGGGCTAGCTTGGGGATGGGTGAGCAGTTCTTC.